The entry that follows covers one TCR beta chain sequence. The sample comes from a study of cytotoxic CD8 clonotypes in ibrutinib-treated CLL. The wider study: Mean per-sample yields comprised roughly 260,000 productive templates and tens of thousands of productive rearrangements.

The V end was cut by 0 bases, the J end by 9 bases, with 12 bases between. The CDR3 contains 14 residues. Germline loops: CDR1 KGHSH, CDR2 LQKENI. TCRdb's table, derived via immunoSEQ multiplex PCR, lists solely in-frame clones and lacks some. The sample yields 200,000 to 250,000 clones, just over 70% seen once. Sequenced here: PBMCs, sampled after 12 months of ibrutinib treatment. The TCR comes from a human donor with chronic lymphocytic leukemia. This chain links TRBV18 with TRBJ2-1; no clear D. The CDR3 is CASSPPSRPGEQFF. CDR3 nucleotides: TGTGCCAGCTCACCACCCTCGCGGCCCGGTGAGCAGTTCTTC.